This T cell receptor beta chain was profiled in a study of long-term antiretroviral therapy in people with HIV. DNA was extracted from roughly 0.93-9.6 million thawed cryopreserved PBMC. The germline V gene has CDR1 MNHEY and CDR2 SVGAGI. The trim removed 5 bases at V and 2 bases at J, leaving 2 bases unmatched. The CDR3 loop spans 13 amino acids. Survey level was the resolution at which the v3.0 immunoSEQ assay ran. Sequenced by immunoSEQ multiplex PCR; TCRdb stores in-frame clones only, minus some. The repertoire holds 15,000 to 20,000 clones, with about 86% as singletons. Source: unsorted PBMCs, taken 0.1 years after starting antiretroviral therapy. This chain uses TRBV6-5 with TRBJ1-2, with 7 bases identical to TRBD1. This TCR derives from a man between 18 and 29 years old with HIV. DNA of the CDR3: TGTGCCAGCAGTCTGGGACAGAACTATGGCTACACCTTC. It translates to CASSLGQNYGYTF.